This T cell receptor beta chain originates from a study of shared clonotypes between healthy human individuals (TCRdb year 2020). The study in broad terms: The cohort included a few men and two women between 18 and 49 years of age. For each donor, CD4 naive and CD4 memory were each given three plates, CD8 naive was given two plates, and CD8 memory was given one plate. To estimate repertoire size and how much clonotypes are shared between individuals, the study performed deep sequencing of blood TCR repertoires from five healthy adults. Different laboratories and diverse techniques were used to prepare libraries and sequence TCR repertoires, to increase sequencing depth and limit assay-specific biases. Each donor's leukapheresis produced roughly between roughly 0.85 and 10 billion PBMCs. Points the paper makes about the study in general: When a few donors were compared, the shared fraction of clonotypes was about 5.5% for naive CD4, roughly 3.4% for naive CD8, 2.3% for memory CD4, and 0.35% to 0.5% for memory CD8. Because the study included only a small number of donors, the genetic and exposure-history diversity represented was limited. Even with the large sequencing depth, rarefaction of the sorted-subset datasets indicated that sequencing was incomplete. Clonotypes shared by all four sorted-subset donors showed higher generation probabilities than non-shared clonotypes. Naive subsets generally had larger estimated clonotype richness than memory subsets did. Only blood was sampled, and tissue TCR repertoires likely differ from those in blood. Based on pairwise subsampling, the degree of clonotype sharing among donors was expected to be affected by sequencing depth.

On this clone: The antigen this receptor binds is unknown. No clone much larger than this one lies a single base away; base qualities are absent.

CD8 naive samples were CD45RO-negative cells positively selected for CCR7, giving a CD45RA+CCR7+ population that excluded TemRA cells. Donors were healthy HIV-negative adults with no recently reported acute infections or vaccinations. Every donor was a Caucasian adult residing in Nashville, Tennessee, USA. Blood was obtained by leukapheresis, after which PBMCs were separated by Ficoll-Histopaque density gradient centrifugation and cryopreserved in liquid nitrogen vapor phase. Analytical flow cytometry was used to check the purity and quantity of each magnetically sorted T cell population. From each sorted fraction, genomic DNA was isolated and quantified by UV absorbance on a Nanodrop 2000c. Trimming removed 7 bases from V and 2 bases from J; the gene matches leave 9 bases unexplained. CDR1 MDHEN and CDR2 SYDVKM are derived from the germline V gene. Counted from cysteine to phenylalanine, this CDR3 has 15 amino acids. Left in the record is the CDR3 DNA by itself, 45 bases read in frame from the first base.

Using the deep immunoSEQ assay, TCR CDR3 regions were amplified from genomic DNA by multiplex PCR. Genomic DNA extracted from each cell subset was distributed evenly over all wells of several immunoSEQ 96-well plates, and each plate served as one replicate. For sorted subsets, each replicate PCR was loaded with roughly 0.2 ug genomic DNA, equivalent to roughly 30,000 T cell genomes. Purified libraries were measured with a Qubit 3.0 fluorometer, size-checked on a Bioanalyzer 2100, and measured again with the KAPA Library Quantification kit. Each immunoSEQ 96-well plate was sequenced on its own single-read 150-cycle Illumina NextSeq 550 flow cell. As for the authors' bioinformatics: The immunoSEQ output contained only junctional sequences without quality scores, so filtering could not match that applied to full-length reads. To assign V/J genes and CDR3, sequences were annotated against IMGT germline references using PyIR, a Python wrapper for IgBLAST v1.9. Reads were filtered out if the reads had weak V/J assignments (E-value above 1e-6), no CDR3, stop codons, out-of-frame junctions, or ambiguous translated residues. A V3J clonotype was defined by an identical inferred V gene, J gene, and CDR3 amino acid sequence. Percentage overlap between repertoires was computed as shared unique clonotypes divided by the size of the smaller repertoire. Repertoire richness was assessed with RTK rarefaction, the Chao1 estimator, and Recon v2.1 estimates of unobserved clonotypes. OLGA was used to compute generation probabilities for all TCRbeta clonotypes that the gDNA method yielded from a handful of donors. TCRdb holds this immuneACCESS table with in-frame rearrangements only. Some clones are missing; in checked studies, unresolved V genes explain under half, and the rest has no known cause. V and J calls and clone size come straight from that table; D and trimming were deduced from the DNA. This sample comprises some 2 million clones, approximately 95% of them detected only once. Clones ranked in the top ten supply 1.1% of the sample.

Sequenced: naive CD8+ T cells sorted from blood. The meaning of the sample's cell subset or site label: CD45RA+CCR7+. The chain links TRBV28 with TRBJ2-5; TRBD2 aligns with 8 central bases. This receptor was identified in a man between 18 and 29 years old in good health. The DNA sequence is TGTGCCAGCACCCGGCGGGGGGTTATTCAAGAGACCCAGTACTTC. It encodes CASTRRGVIQETQYF.